This TCR beta chain was recorded in a study of OX40 agonist ivuxolimab in advanced cancers. Overall study context: With a range of roughly 20 to 80, age averaged approximately 55 years, and about 80% were male.

CDR1 is LNHDA, CDR2 SQIVND, per germline (reference sequence). This CDR3 region has 12 residues. Trimming removed 5 bases at V and 6 bases at J, with 8 bases between. Regarding the study as a whole: With doses of 0.1-3.0 mg/kg, partial responders showed among the lowest clonal expansion.

With respect to this clone: The antigen is unknown.

Measured with immunoSEQ multiplex PCR; TCRdb has only the in-frame clones, and not every one. The table lists about 66,000 clones, roughly 80% of them singletons. The sequences come from CD4+ or CD8+ T cells sorted from blood, collected in a trial of the OX40 agonist ivuxolimab. This chain links TRBV19 with TRBJ2-1; the D call may be TRBD1 or TRBD2 (5 bases each). The sequence derives from an adult with an advanced solid tumor such as melanoma, head and neck, liver or kidney cancer. The CDR3 region is CASSPGLNEQFF. The CDR3 coding sequence is TGTGCCAGTAGTCCGGGGCTCAATGAGCAGTTCTTC. Based on the CDR3 plus reference TRBV19 and TRBJ2-1, the full variable domain is DGGITQSPKYLFRKEGQNVTLSCEQNLNHDAMYWYRQDPGQGLRLIYYSQIVNDFQKGDIAEGYSVSREKKESFPLTVTSAQKNPTAFYLCASSPGLNEQFFGPGTRLTVL.